The sequence of this T cell receptor (beta chain) was determined in a study of identical twins. Study-wide findings and caveats: Zero-insertion results could be subject to partial confounding by invariant MAIT and iNKT cells. Insertions ran lower in abundant cord blood beta clonotypes, though not in memory repertoires. Excess sharing between twins was weaker in beta out-of-frame sequences.

The sample holds a few counts of this clonotype. Its specificity is not known. The CDR3 totals 18 residues. From germline, CDR1 is LGHNA and CDR2 YNFKEQ. J gave up 0 bases and V 0 bases, and 6 bases lay outside the gene matches. Through template switching, a universal primer site was introduced, and the cDNA contained unique molecular identifiers. MiXCR, applied by TCRdb to the 5' RACE reads, yields one record per CDR3 protein. The top ten clones hold over 0.25% of a sample with around 1.7 million distinct CDR3 sequences, around a third of them seen once. The V call is TRBV4-2, the J call TRBJ2-1; TRBD2 matches 9 bases. Material: cord blood. The TCR was taken from a newborn girl in good health. CDR3 amino acids: CASSQEVAREGSYNEQFF. Written as DNA, the CDR3 is TGTGCCAGCAGCCAAGAGGTCGCGCGGGAGGGCTCCTACAATGAGCAGTTCTTC.